The 7 T cell receptor beta chains reported below all come from one sample, sequenced in a study of STAT5B mutations in CD4+ large granular lymphocyte leukemia. Profiling relied on immunoSEQ multiplex PCR, and the TCRdb table lists in-frame clones only, not all of them. Of fewer than 5,000 clones listed, over 70% are singletons. Specimen: PBMCs. The receptors derive from a man in his 60s with CD4+ T-cell large granular lymphocyte leukemia.

This chain uses TRBV27 with TRBJ2-1; 13 nucleotides agree with TRBD2. The germline CDR1 and CDR2 sequences are MNHEY and SMNVEV (reference sequence). V was pared by 1 base and J by 8 bases, with 20 bases of the junction left unmatched. This CDR3 spans 21 amino acids. CDR3 region: CASSLFFQDLKTSGGKYEQFF. The CDR3 coding sequence is TGTGCCAGCAGTTTATTCTTTCAGGACCTGAAGACTAGCGGGGGGAAGTATGAGCAGTTCTTC.

The chain carries TRBV2 and TRBJ1-2, with a weak D call TRBD1 (5 bases). Trimming left V 6 bases short and J 8 bases short, with 13 bases between. The germline V gene encodes CDR1 SNHLY and CDR2 FYNNEI. The CDR3 runs to 12 residues. The CDR3 here is CASRALGGGYTF. CDR3 nucleotides: TGTGCCAGCAGAGCGTTGGGGGGAGGCTACACCTTC.

V is TRBV2 and J is TRBJ1-2; tentatively, D is TRBD1 (5 bases). The ends were cut back, 5 bases at V and 8 bases at J, with 33 bases in the middle. Germline V gene sequence: CDR1 SNHLY, CDR2 FYNNEI. This CDR3 region has 19 residues. The CDR3 sequence: CASSLSDSPEEKRVKGYTF. CDR3 nucleotides: TGTGCCAGCAGTTTATCCGACAGCCCCGAAGAAAAAAGGGTGAAGGGCTACACCTTC.

This clone is a singleton in its sample. The rearrangement joins TRBV6-6 to TRBJ2-5; D is uncertain. The J call may be wrong; the DNA end is better matched by TRBJ2-7. The CDR3 sequence is 12 residues long. Per germline, CDR1 MNHNY and CDR2 SVGAGI (reference sequence). CDR3 sequence: CASSTKGNEQYF. DNA for the CDR3: TGTGCCAGCAGTACTAAAGGGAACGAGCAGTACTTC.

V is TRBV7-6 and J is TRBJ2-3; 7 bases fit TRBD2. The CDR3 consists of 14 residues. Trimming cost V 5 bases and J 8 bases; bases outside gene matches: 10. Looked up from germline, CDR1 is SGHVS and CDR2 is FNYEAQ. CDR3 region: CASSTRRWGGTQYF. The DNA of the CDR3 is TGTGCCAGCAGCACCCGTCGGTGGGGGGGTACGCAGTATTTT.

This clone was counted between two and nine times. This rearrangement joins TRBV9 to TRBJ1-6; D remains ambiguous. The CDR3 length is 16 residues. V was shortened by 0 bases and J by 3 bases, with 10 bases between the two germline ends. The germline gives CDR1 SGDLS, CDR2 YYNGEE. The chain's CDR3 is CASSVGGSGYNSPLHF. CDR3 sequence (DNA): TGTGCCAGCAGCGTAGGGGGATCGGGCTATAATTCACCCCTCCACTTT.

The rearrangement joins TRBV7-9 to TRBJ2-1; 7 bases agree with TRBD2. CDR1 SEHNR and CDR2 FQNEAQ come from the germline V gene (reference sequence). The length of the CDR3 is 15 residues. Trimming removed 2 bases from V and 4 bases from J; junction bases left unmatched: 5. The CDR3, as DNA: TGTGCCAGCAGCTTACCGCGGGGGTATTACAATGAGCAGTTCTTC. Amino acids: CASSLPRGYYNEQFF.